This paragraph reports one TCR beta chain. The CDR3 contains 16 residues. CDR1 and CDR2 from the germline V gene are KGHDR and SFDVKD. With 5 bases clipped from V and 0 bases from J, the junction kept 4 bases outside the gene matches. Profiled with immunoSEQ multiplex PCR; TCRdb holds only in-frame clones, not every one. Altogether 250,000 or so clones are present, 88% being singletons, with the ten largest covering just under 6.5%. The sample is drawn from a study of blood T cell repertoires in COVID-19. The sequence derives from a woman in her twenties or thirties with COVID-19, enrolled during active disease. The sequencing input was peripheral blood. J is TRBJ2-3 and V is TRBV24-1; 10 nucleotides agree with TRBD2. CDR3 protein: CATSVPSGGSTDTQYF. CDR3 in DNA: TGTGCCACCAGTGTCCCTAGCGGGGGAAGCACAGATACGCAGTATTTT.